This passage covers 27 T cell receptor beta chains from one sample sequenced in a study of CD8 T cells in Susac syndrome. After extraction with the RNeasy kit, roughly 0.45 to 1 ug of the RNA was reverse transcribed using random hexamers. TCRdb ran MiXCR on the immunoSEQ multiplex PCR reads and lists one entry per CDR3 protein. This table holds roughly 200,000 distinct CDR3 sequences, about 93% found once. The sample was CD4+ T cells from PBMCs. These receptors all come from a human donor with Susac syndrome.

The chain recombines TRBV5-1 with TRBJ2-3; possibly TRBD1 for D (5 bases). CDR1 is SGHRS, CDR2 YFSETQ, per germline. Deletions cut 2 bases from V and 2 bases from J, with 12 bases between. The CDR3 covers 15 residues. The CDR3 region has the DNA TGCGCCAGCAGCTTAGGGGTCACGACCACAGATACGCAGTATTTT. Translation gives CASSLGVTTTDTQYF.

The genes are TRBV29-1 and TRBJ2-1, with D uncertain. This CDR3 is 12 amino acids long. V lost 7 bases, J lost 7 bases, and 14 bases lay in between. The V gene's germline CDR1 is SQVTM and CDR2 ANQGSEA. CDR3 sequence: CSGVLLQNEQFF. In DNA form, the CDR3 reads TGCAGCGGAGTACTATTACAGAATGAGCAGTTCTTC.

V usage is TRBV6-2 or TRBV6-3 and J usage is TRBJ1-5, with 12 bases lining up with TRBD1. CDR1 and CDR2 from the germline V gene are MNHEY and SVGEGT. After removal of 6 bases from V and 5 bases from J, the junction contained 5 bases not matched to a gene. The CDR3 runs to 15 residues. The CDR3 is CASRLGTGGHQPQHF. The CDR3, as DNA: TGTGCCAGCAGGCTCGGGACAGGGGGCCATCAGCCCCAGCATTTT.

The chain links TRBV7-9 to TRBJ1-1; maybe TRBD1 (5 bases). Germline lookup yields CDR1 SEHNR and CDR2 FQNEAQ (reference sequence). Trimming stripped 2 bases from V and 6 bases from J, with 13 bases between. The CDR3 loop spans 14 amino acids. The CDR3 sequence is CASSLMEGRAEAFF. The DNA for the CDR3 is TGTGCCAGCAGCTTAATGGAGGGCAGGGCTGAAGCTTTCTTT. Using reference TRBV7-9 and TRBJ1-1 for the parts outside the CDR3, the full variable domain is DTGVSQNPRHKITKRGQNVTFRCDPISEHNRLYWYRQTLGQGPEFLTYFQNEAQLEKSRLLSDRFSAERPKGSFSTLEIQRTEQGDSAMYLCASSLMEGRAEAFFGQGTRLTVV.

The CDR3 is CSARGTRHTGELFF. In nucleotides, the CDR3 is TGCAGTGCCCGGGGGACTAGACACACCGGGGAGCTGTTTTTT. The chain employs TRBV20-1 and TRBJ2-2; 8 bases map to TRBD2. Germline-derived CDR1 and CDR2 are DFQATT and SNEGSKA (reference sequence). The CDR3 sequence is 14 residues long. V was clipped by 6 bases and J by 3 bases; unmatched bases: 6.

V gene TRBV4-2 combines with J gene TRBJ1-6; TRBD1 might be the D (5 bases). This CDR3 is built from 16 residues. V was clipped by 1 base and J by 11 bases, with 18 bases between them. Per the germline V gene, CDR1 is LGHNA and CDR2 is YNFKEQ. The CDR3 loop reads CASSQGRDLFVAPLHF. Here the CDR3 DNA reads TGTGCCAGCAGCCAAGGTCGGGACTTATTTGTGGCACCCCTCCACTTT.

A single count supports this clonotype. In DNA, the CDR3 is TGTGCCAGCAGCCACCTCGGGACTAGCGTTGGCAATGAGCAGTTCTTC. It is translated as CASSHLGTSVGNEQFF. This rearrangement joins TRBV3-1 to TRBJ2-1; 10 nucleotides line up with TRBD2. The germline V gene encodes CDR1 LGHDT and CDR2 YNNKEL (reference sequence). The CDR3 is made up of 16 amino acids. V lost 3 bases, J lost 6 bases, and 8 bases stayed unmatched.

This chain's CDR3 is CASSLERVSEQYF. For the CDR3, the DNA is TGTGCCAGCAGCTTAGAACGGGTGAGCGAGCAGTACTTC. The V call is TRBV7-9, the J call TRBJ2-7; no definite D call. Germline loops: CDR1 SEHNR, CDR2 FQNEAQ (reference sequence). The CDR3 contains 13 residues. V was trimmed by 1 base and J by 6 bases, leaving 10 bases between them.

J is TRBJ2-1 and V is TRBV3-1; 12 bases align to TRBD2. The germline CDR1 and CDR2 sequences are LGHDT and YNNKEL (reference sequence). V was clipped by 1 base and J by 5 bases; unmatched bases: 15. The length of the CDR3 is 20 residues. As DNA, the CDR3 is TGTGCCAGCAGCCAAGCCCTAGGAGGTAGCGCTAGCGGGAGGGACAATGAGCAGTTCTTC. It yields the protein CASSQALGGSASGRDNEQFF.

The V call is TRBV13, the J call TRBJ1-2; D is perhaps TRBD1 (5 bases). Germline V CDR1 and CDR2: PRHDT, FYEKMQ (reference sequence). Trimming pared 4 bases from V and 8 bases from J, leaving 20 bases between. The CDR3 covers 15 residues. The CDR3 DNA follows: TGTGCCAGCAGCTCCGGGGCGGACGGACCCCGCGGCTACACCTTC. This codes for CASSSGADGPRGYTF.

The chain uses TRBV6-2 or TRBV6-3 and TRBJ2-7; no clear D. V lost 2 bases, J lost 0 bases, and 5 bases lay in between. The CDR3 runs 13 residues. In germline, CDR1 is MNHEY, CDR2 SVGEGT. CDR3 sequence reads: CASSYRISYEQYF. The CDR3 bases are TGTGCCAGCAGTTACCGGATCTCCTACGAGCAGTACTTC.

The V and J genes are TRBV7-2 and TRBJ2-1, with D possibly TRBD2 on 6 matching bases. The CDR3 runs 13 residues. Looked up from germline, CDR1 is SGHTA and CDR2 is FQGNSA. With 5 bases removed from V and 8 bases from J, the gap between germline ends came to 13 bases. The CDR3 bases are TGTGCCAGCAGCCGTATCCAGCGGGATGAGCAGTTCTTC. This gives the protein CASSRIQRDEQFF. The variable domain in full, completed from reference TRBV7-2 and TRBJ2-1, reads GAGVSQSPSNKVTEKGKDVELRCDPISGHTALYWYRQSLGQGLEFLIYFQGNSAPDKSGLPSDRFSAERTGGSVSTLTIQRTQQEDSAVYLCASSRIQRDEQFFGPGTRLTVL.

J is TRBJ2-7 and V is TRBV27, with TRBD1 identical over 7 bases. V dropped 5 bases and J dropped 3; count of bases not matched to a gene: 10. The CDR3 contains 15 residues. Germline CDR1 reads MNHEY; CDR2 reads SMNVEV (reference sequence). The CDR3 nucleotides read TGTGCCAGCAGTCCGCGGCCCCGACAGGGCTACGAGCAGTACTTC. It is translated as CASSPRPRQGYEQYF.

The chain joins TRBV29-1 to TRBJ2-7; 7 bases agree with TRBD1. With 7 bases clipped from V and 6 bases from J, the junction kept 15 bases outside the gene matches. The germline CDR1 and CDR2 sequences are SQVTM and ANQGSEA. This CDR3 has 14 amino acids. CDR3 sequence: CSARITGADGEQYF. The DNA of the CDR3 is TGCAGCGCTCGAATTACAGGGGCGGACGGCGAGCAGTACTTC.

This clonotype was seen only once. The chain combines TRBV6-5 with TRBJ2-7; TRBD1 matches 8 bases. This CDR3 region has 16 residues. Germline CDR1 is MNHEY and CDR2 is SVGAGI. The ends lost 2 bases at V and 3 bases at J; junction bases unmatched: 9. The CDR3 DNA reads TGTGCCAGCAGTTACCGATGGACAGGGACGCTCTACGAGCAGTACTTC. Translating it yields CASSYRWTGTLYEQYF.

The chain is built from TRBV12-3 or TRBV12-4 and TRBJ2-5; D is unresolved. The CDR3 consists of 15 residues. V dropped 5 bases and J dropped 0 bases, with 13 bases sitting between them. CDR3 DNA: TGTGCCAGCAGTCCGAGACAAGCCAACCAAGAGACCCAGTACTTC. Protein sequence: CASSPRQANQETQYF.

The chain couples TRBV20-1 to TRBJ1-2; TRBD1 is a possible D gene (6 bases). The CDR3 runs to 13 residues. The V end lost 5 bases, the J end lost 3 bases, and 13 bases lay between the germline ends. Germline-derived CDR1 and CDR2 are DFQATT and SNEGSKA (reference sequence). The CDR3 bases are TGCAGTGCTCCTCAGGGGTTCGACTATGGCTACACCTTC. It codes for CSAPQGFDYGYTF.

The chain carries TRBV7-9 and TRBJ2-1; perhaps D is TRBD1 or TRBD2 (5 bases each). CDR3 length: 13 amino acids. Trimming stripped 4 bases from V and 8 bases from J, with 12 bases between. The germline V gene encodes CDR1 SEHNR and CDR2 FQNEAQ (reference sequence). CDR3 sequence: CASSSNVGDEQFF. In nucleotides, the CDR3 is TGTGCCAGCAGCTCGAACGTGGGGGATGAGCAGTTCTTC.

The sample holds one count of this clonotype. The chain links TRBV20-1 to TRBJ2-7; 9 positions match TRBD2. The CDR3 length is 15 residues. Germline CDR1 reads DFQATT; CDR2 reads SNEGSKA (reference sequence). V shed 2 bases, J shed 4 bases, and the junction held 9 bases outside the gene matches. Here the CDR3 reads CSARWGGRGEYEQYF. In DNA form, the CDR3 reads TGCAGTGCTAGATGGGGCGGGAGGGGAGAATACGAGCAGTACTTC.

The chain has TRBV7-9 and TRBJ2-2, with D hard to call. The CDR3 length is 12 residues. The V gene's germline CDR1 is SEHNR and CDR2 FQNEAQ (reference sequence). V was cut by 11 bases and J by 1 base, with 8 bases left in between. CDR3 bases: TGTGCCCCTTCCGGGAACACCGGGGAGCTGTTTTTT. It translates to CAPSGNTGELFF.

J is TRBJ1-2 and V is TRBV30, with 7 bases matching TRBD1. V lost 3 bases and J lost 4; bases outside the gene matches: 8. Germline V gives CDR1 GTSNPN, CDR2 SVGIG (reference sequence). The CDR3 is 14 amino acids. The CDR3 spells CAWRSPGQLYGYTF. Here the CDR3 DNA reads TGTGCCTGGAGGTCCCCGGGACAGCTCTATGGCTACACCTTC.

This CDR3 reads CASSISGRDRSGYTF. As DNA, the CDR3 is TGTGCCAGCAGTATTTCTGGGCGGGACCGGTCTGGCTACACCTTC. The rearrangement joins TRBV12-3 or TRBV12-4 to TRBJ1-2, with D maybe TRBD1 (5 bases). This CDR3 spans 15 amino acids. The V end was cut by 5 bases, the J end by 7 bases, with 20 bases between.

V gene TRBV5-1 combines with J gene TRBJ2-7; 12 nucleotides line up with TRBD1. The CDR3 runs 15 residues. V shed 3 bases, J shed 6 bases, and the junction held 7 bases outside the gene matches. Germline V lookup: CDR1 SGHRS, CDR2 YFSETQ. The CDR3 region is CASSSSGTGGVEQYF. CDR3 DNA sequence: TGCGCCAGCAGCTCCTCCGGGACAGGGGGCGTCGAGCAGTACTTC.

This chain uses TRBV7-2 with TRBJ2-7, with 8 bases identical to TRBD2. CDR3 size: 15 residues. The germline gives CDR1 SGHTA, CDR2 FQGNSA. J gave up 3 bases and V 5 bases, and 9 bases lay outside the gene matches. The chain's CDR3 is CASSPGSGGFYEQYF. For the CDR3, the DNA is TGTGCCAGCAGCCCCGGCAGCGGGGGTTTCTACGAGCAGTACTTC.

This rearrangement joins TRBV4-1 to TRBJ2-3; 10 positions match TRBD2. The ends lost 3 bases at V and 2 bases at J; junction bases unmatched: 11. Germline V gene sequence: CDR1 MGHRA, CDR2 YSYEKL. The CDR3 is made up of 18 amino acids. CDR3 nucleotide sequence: TGCGCCAGCAGCCACTCTTTTTTAAGCGGGGGGGTCACAGATACGCAGTATTTT. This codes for CASSHSFLSGGVTDTQYF.

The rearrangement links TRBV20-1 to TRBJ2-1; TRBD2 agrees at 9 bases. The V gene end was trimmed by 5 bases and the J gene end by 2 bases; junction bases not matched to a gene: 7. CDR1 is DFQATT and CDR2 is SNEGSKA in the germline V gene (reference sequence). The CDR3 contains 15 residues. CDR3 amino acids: CSAEPQREAYNEQFF. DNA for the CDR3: TGCAGTGCTGAGCCCCAGCGGGAGGCCTACAATGAGCAGTTCTTC.

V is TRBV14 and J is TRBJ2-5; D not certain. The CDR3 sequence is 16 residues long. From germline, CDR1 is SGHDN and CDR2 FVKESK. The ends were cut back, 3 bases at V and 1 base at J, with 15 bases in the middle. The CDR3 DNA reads TGTGCCAGCAGCCACCAAACCCGGGCCGCCCAAGAGACCCAGTACTTC. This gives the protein CASSHQTRAAQETQYF.